This T cell receptor (beta chain) was sequenced during a study of T cell repertoires in cytomegalovirus infection (dated by TCRdb to the late 2010s). In the study overall: Peptide stimulations targeted recently identified HLA-C-restricted CMV epitopes, whose presentation resists viral immunomodulation, together with well-studied HLA-B-restricted epitopes. Donor HLA type was relevant to the analysis, as public TCR beta signatures indicated carriage of CMV infection together with the matching HLA type. Points the paper makes about the study in general: The ex vivo response was dominated by HLA-C-restricted CMV-specific TCR beta clonotypes, which also provided the single most frequent clonotype in two of eight donors. Cumulative frequency of public TCR beta family members discriminated carriers of CMV infection plus the relevant HLA type in this cohort and an independent approximately 400-donor cohort.

What the treatment or condition label conveys for this sample: in vitro stimulation with specific CMV peptide epitopes to enrich CMV-specific T cells. This clonotype was detected a few times. Its antigen specificity is not known. No much larger clonotype is one base removed from it; base qualities were not supplied. The run used an Illumina HiSeq 1500. TCRdb handled the public reads itself, with Q25 trimming in fastp and clone calling in MiXCR, and kept productive beta chains. Each CDR3 protein appears once, grouped with its most common genes and DNA. Within this sample are approximately 300,000 distinct CDR3 sequences, with 25% of them counted one time only. The ten largest clones represent 10% to 15% of the sample. CDR1 and CDR2 are read off the germline V gene as SGHRS and YFSETQ. The CDR3 spans 15 residues, from the cysteine through the phenylalanine. The DNA shown is the 45-base CDR3, in frame from base 1. The junction shows trimming of 3 bases on V and 3 bases on J, plus 14 bases between the germline ends.

Here the sequenced sample was cultured PBMCs, taken from culture after CMV antigen stimulation. This chain is built from TRBV5-1 and TRBJ2-3, with the D segment possibly TRBD1 or TRBD2, each aligning over 5 bases. This clonotype was obtained from a human donor in good health (CMV status not recorded). Some clones in this sample may be carry-over from other donors' samples. In nucleotides, the sequence is TGCGCCAGCAGCTCGGTCCAGGGCGGGACAGATACGCAGTATTTT. Its product reads: CASSSVQGGTDTQYF.